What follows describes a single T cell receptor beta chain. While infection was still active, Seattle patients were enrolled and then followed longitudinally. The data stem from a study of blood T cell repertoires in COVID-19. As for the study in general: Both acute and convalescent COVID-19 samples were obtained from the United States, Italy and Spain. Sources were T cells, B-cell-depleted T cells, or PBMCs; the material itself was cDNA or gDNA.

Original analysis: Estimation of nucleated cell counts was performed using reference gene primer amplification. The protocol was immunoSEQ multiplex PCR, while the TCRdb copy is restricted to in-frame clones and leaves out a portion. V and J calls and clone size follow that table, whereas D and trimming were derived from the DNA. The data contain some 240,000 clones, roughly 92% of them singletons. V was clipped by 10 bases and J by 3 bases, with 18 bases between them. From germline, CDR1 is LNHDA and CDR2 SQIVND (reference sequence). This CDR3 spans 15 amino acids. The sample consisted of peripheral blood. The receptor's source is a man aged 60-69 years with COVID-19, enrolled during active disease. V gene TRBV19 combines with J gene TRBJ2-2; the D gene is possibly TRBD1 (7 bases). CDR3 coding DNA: TGTGCCATCAACTATCAGGGGGGATACACCGGGGAGCTGTTTTTT. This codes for CAINYQGGYTGELFF.